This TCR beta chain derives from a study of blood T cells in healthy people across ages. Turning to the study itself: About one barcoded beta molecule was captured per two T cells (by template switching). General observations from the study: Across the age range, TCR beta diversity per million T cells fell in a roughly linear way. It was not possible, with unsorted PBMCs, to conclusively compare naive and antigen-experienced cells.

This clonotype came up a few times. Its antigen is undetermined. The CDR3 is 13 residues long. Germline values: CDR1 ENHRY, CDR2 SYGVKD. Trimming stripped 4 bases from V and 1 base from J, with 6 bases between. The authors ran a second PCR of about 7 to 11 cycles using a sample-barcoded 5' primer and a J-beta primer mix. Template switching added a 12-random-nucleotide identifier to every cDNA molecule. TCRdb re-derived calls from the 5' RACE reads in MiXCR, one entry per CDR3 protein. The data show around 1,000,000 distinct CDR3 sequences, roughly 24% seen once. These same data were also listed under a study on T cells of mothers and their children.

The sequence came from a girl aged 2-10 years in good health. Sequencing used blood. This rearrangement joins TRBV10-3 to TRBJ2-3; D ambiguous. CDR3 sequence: CAISGTRTDTQYF. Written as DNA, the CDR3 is TGTGCCATCAGTGGGACCCGCACAGATACGCAGTATTTT.